This entry lists 25 T cell receptor beta chains sequenced from one sample in a study of blood T cell repertoires in COVID-19. Generated by immunoSEQ multiplex PCR, the TCRdb table keeps only in-frame clones and is missing some. There are under 250,000 clones in the sample; 83% occur only once, and around 5.2% lies in the top ten. The sample taken for sequencing was peripheral blood. Receptor source: a human donor in a cohort sampled during active COVID-19.

The chain links TRBV28 to TRBJ1-2, with TRBD1 matching over 8 bases. The CDR3 consists of 14 residues. V shed 7 bases, J shed 2 bases, and the junction held 6 bases outside the gene matches. The germline gives CDR1 MDHEN, CDR2 SYDVKM. CDR3 residues: CASTYRGVNYGYTF. The DNA of the CDR3 is TGTGCCAGCACCTACAGGGGGGTCAACTATGGCTACACCTTC.

The chain uses TRBV30 and TRBJ1-2, with D unresolved. Germline-derived CDR1 and CDR2 are GTSNPN and SVGIG (reference sequence). This CDR3 is built from 12 residues. With 4 bases removed from V and 4 bases from J, the gap between germline ends came to 10 bases. CDR3 sequence reads: CAWTGESYGYTF. For the CDR3, the DNA is TGTGCCTGGACCGGAGAAAGCTATGGCTACACCTTC.

The V and J genes are TRBV12-3 or TRBV12-4 and TRBJ1-1; no firm D call. The V end was cut by 7 bases, the J end by 10 bases, with 16 bases between. CDR3 length: 12 amino acids. CDR3 amino acids: CASTPGRGRAFF. The CDR3, as DNA: TGTGCCAGCACTCCCGGCCGGGGTAGAGCTTTCTTT.

V gene TRBV24-1 combines with J gene TRBJ2-3; 13 bases line up with TRBD2. V shed 3 bases, J shed 5 bases, and the junction held 7 bases outside the gene matches. In germline, CDR1 is KGHDR, CDR2 SFDVKD. This CDR3 is built from 17 residues. CDR3 sequence: CATSDRETSGGRDTQYF. Written as DNA, the CDR3 is TGTGCCACCAGTGATAGGGAGACTAGCGGGGGGAGAGATACGCAGTATTTT.

CDR3 protein: CASSFPRSGLETQYF. The CDR3 DNA is TGTGCCAGCAGCTTCCCCAGGTCAGGATTAGAGACCCAGTACTTC. This chain joins TRBV11-2 and TRBJ2-5; D unclear. CDR3 length: 15 amino acids. CDR1 and CDR2 from the germline V gene are SGHAT and FQNNGV. V was clipped by 3 bases and J by 4 bases, with 15 bases between them.

V is TRBV12-3 or TRBV12-4 and J is TRBJ2-5; a weak D match, TRBD2 (5 bases). Trimming removed 5 bases from V and 7 bases from J, with 14 bases in between. The CDR3 has 13 amino acids. CDR3: CASSPRTYGTQYF. CDR3 DNA: TGTGCCAGCAGTCCGAGGACTTATGGGACCCAGTACTTC.

The V call is TRBV6-5, the J call TRBJ1-2; D remains unclear. Trimming took 6 bases from V and 6 from J, leaving 14 bases between them. The CDR3 loop spans 13 amino acids. Germline V gene lookup returns CDR1 MNHEY and CDR2 SVGAGI. The CDR3 is CASRRDKGDGYTF. The CDR3 nucleotides read TGTGCCAGCAGACGAGATAAAGGAGATGGCTACACCTTC.

The V gene is TRBV7-9, the J gene TRBJ2-1, with 7 bases fitting TRBD1. V lost 11 bases and J lost 0; bases outside the gene matches: 4. The CDR3 extends over 13 amino acids. Per the germline V gene, CDR1 is SEHNR and CDR2 is FQNEAQ (reference sequence). DNA for the CDR3: TGTGCCCTTACAGGGGTCTCCTACAATGAGCAGTTCTTC. This codes for CALTGVSYNEQFF.

This rearrangement joins TRBV5-5 to TRBJ1-4; TRBD1 aligns across 8 bases. CDR3 length: 15 amino acids. Trimming at V came to 2 bases and at J to 6 bases, leaving 6 bases not matched to a gene. Germline V CDR1 and CDR2: SGHKS, YYEKEE (reference sequence). The CDR3 here is CASSFSQGADEKLFF. As DNA, the CDR3 is TGTGCCAGCAGCTTTAGTCAGGGGGCAGATGAAAAACTGTTTTTT.

The chain links TRBV7-9 to TRBJ2-2, with unresolved D. There are 15 residues in the CDR3. Germline loops: CDR1 SEHNR, CDR2 FQNEAQ (reference sequence). Trimming took 11 bases from V and 0 from J, leaving 16 bases between them. Here the CDR3 reads CASQWAPPNTGELFF. CDR3 DNA sequence: TGTGCCTCACAGTGGGCCCCCCCGAACACCGGGGAGCTGTTTTTT.

The rearrangement links TRBV4-2 to TRBJ1-1; the D is unclear. V lost 1 base to trimming and J lost 4 bases, with 10 bases between them. This CDR3 has 14 amino acids. Germline V gives CDR1 LGHNA, CDR2 YNFKEQ. The CDR3 sequence: CASSQGSGSTEAFF. In nucleotides, the CDR3 is TGTGCCAGCAGCCAAGGATCGGGGAGCACTGAAGCTTTCTTT.

The chain employs TRBV7-9 and TRBJ1-1; 7 nucleotides align to TRBD1. Looked up from germline, CDR1 is SEHNR and CDR2 is FQNEAQ (reference sequence). CDR3 length: 19 amino acids. With 2 bases clipped from V and 0 bases from J, the junction kept 15 bases outside the gene matches. The chain's CDR3 is CASSLMRVRQGFMNTEAFF. In nucleotides, the CDR3 is TGTGCCAGCAGCTTAATGCGGGTCAGACAGGGCTTCATGAACACTGAAGCTTTCTTT.

The chain links TRBV23-1 to TRBJ2-7; TRBD2 matches at 7 bases. TRBV23-1 carries the ORF label, with uncertain function. Germline trimming cut 6 bases from V and 0 bases from J; bases unmatched to any gene: 8. The CDR3 consists of 15 residues. The CDR3 protein is CASSRFGGISYEQYF. The CDR3 nucleotides read TGCGCCAGCAGCCGCTTCGGGGGGATCTCCTACGAGCAGTACTTC.

This clone showed up just a few times. The V call is TRBV6-5, the J call TRBJ1-5; 8 positions agree with TRBD1. The CDR3 has 14 residues. The V gene's germline CDR1 is MNHEY and CDR2 SVGAGI. With 4 bases clipped from V and 6 bases from J, the junction kept 5 bases outside the gene matches. CDR3 region: CASSFRDRGQPQHF. In DNA form, the CDR3 reads TGTGCCAGCAGTTTCCGCGACAGGGGTCAGCCCCAGCATTTT.

This clone was recorded a few times. The chain carries TRBV5-1 and TRBJ2-3, with 9 bases lining up with TRBD2. This CDR3 region has 15 residues. V shed 4 bases, J shed 5 bases, and the junction held 8 bases outside the gene matches. Germline-derived CDR1 and CDR2 are SGHRS and YFSETQ. The CDR3 loop is CASSLGRGGRDTQYF. DNA of the CDR3: TGCGCCAGCAGCCTCGGGCGGGGGGGCAGAGATACGCAGTATTTT.

V usage is TRBV6-5 and J usage is TRBJ2-5; D perhaps matches TRBD1 (5 bases). Germline V gene data show CDR1 as MNHEY and CDR2 as SVGAGI. Trimming removed 2 bases from V and 7 bases from J, with 17 bases in between. This CDR3 is 15 amino acids long. For the CDR3, the DNA is TGTGCCAGCAGTTACAGGGGCGCGGTAGGGGTGACCCAGTACTTC. Protein sequence: CASSYRGAVGVTQYF.

The V call is TRBV2, the J call TRBJ2-4; D may be TRBD1 (6 bases). The ends were cut back, 4 bases at V and 2 bases at J, with 9 bases in the middle. The CDR3 runs to 14 residues. Looked up from germline, CDR1 is SNHLY and CDR2 is FYNNEI. This CDR3 reads CASSVQGSKNIQYF. The DNA of the CDR3 is TGTGCCAGCAGTGTCCAGGGGTCCAAAAACATTCAGTACTTC.

V usage is TRBV19 and J usage is TRBJ2-3; TRBD1 matches at 9 bases. Germline V gene sequence: CDR1 LNHDA, CDR2 SQIVND (reference sequence). The V and J ends lost 5 bases and 6 bases, in that order; junction bases with no gene match: 15. This CDR3 is built from 17 residues. CDR3 DNA sequence: TGTGCCAGTAGTCCGTATTTGAGGGGACAGGGAGGGGATACGCAGTATTTT. It encodes CASSPYLRGQGGDTQYF.

J is TRBJ2-3 and V is TRBV5-1; 10 bases are a match to TRBD2. V lost 5 bases and J lost 1; bases outside the gene matches: 7. Germline assignment: CDR1 SGHRS and CDR2 YFSETQ. This CDR3 is 16 amino acids long. The CDR3 is CASRKTSGTGTDTQYF. In DNA, the CDR3 is TGCGCCAGCAGGAAAACTAGCGGGACGGGCACAGATACGCAGTATTTT.

This clone was counted a single time. The chain is built from TRBV5-4 and TRBJ2-6, with D unclear. The CDR3 sequence is 15 residues long. Germline values: CDR1 SGHNT, CDR2 YYREEE (reference sequence). V dropped 3 bases and J dropped 4 bases, with 11 bases sitting between them. The CDR3 region has the DNA TGTGCCAGCAGCTCCACCCAGTCGGGGGCCAACGTCCTGACTTTC. It yields the protein CASSSTQSGANVLTF.

This clone was seen once. The J gene is TRBJ2-5, the V gene TRBV30; the D is unclear. The CDR3 spans 11 residues. The V gene's germline CDR1 is GTSNPN and CDR2 SVGIG (reference sequence). With 3 bases removed from V and 3 bases from J, the gap between germline ends came to 5 bases. CDR3 DNA: TGTGCCTGGAGGGAGAAAGAGACCCAGTACTTC. Translating it yields CAWREKETQYF. Together with reference TRBV30 and TRBJ2-5, the CDR3 gives the full variable domain: SQTIHQWPATLVQPVGSPLSLECTVEGTSNPNLYWYRQAAGRGLQLLFYSVGIGQISSEVPQNLSASRPQDRQFILSSKKLLLSDSGFYLCAWREKETQYFGPGTRLLVL.

This chain joins TRBV28 and TRBJ2-7, with 8 bases aligning to TRBD2. Trimming removed 7 bases from V and 3 bases from J; junction bases left unmatched: 11. This CDR3 contains 15 residues. CDR1 is MDHEN, CDR2 SYDVKM, per germline. The CDR3 region is CASISRAAGDYEQYF. The CDR3 DNA reads as TGTGCCAGCATCTCAAGGGCAGCGGGGGACTACGAGCAGTACTTC.

The sample holds many counts of this clone. CDR3 in amino acids: CASSNRDQETQYF. In nucleotides, the CDR3 is TGTGCCAGCAGTAACAGGGACCAAGAGACCCAGTACTTC. The chain couples TRBV28 to TRBJ2-5; weak D call: TRBD1 (6 bases). This CDR3 is built from 13 residues. Trimming removed 5 bases from V and 0 bases from J, with 7 bases in between. Germline CDR1 MDHEN, CDR2 SYDVKM.

The rearrangement links TRBV10-3 to TRBJ2-1, with TRBD2 matching 11 bases. The CDR3 contains 13 residues. Germline CDR1 and CDR2: ENHRY and SYGVKD. V lost 7 bases and J lost 4; bases outside the gene matches: 0. This CDR3 reads CAIIAGGYNEQFF. CDR3 nucleotide sequence: TGTGCCATCATAGCGGGGGGGTACAATGAGCAGTTCTTC.

This clone appeared a few times. This chain joins TRBV11-3 and TRBJ2-1; 11 bases agree with TRBD2. Germline CDR1 and CDR2: SGHNT and YENEEA. CDR3 length: 18 residues. The J segment lost 9 bases and the V segment lost 5 bases, leaving 18 bases of the junction unmatched. The CDR3 DNA follows: TGTGCCAGCAGCCCGGCGCGGCTAGCGGGAGGAATAATCGGTGAGCAGTTCTTC. It encodes CASSPARLAGGIIGEQFF.